This is a list of T cell receptor beta chains from one sample in a study of T cells of healthy individuals. TCRdb fed the 5' RACE reads into MiXCR, producing one record per CDR3 protein. The profile shows 40,000 to 65,000 distinct CDR3 sequences, 14% to 15% of them singletons. The receptor set was obtained from a human donor in good health. Both conserved end residues are part of each CDR3. The D gene is left open where the match is weak. Size is stated for part of the rows, as once, few or many counts, or as a class when the clone is expanded.

cdr3_nt: TGTGCCAGCAGCTTAGCAAGCGGGAGAAAGATGGAGACCCAGTACTTC
cdr3_aa: CASSLASGRKMETQYF
clone_size: many
d_call: TRBD2
v_call: TRBV7-2
j_call: TRBJ2-5

cdr3_nt: TGTGCCAGCAGTTTCTCTGAAAGCACAGATACGCAGTATTTT
cdr3_aa: CASSFSESTDTQYF
clone_size: NA
d_call: NA
v_call: TRBV12-3/TRBV12-4
j_call: TRBJ2-3

cdr3_nt: TGTGCCAGCAGCTTAACCGGGACACCGCACTATGGCTACACCTTC
cdr3_aa: CASSLTGTPHYGYTF
clone_size: medium-sized
d_call: NA
v_call: TRBV5-5
j_call: TRBJ1-2

cdr3_nt: TGTGCCAGTAGTATAAAACAGGCTAACGAGCAGTACTTC
cdr3_aa: CASSIKQANEQYF
clone_size: once
d_call: NA
v_call: TRBV19
j_call: TRBJ2-7

cdr3_nt: TGCGCCAGCAGCCAAGGGGGAGATACGCAGTATTTT
cdr3_aa: CASSQGGDTQYF
clone_size: many
d_call: NA
v_call: TRBV4-1
j_call: TRBJ2-3

cdr3_nt: TGTGCCAGCAGCTCCTCGGGGACAGGGACATATGGCTACACCTTC
cdr3_aa: CASSSSGTGTYGYTF
clone_size: NA
d_call: TRBD1
v_call: TRBV7-9
j_call: TRBJ1-2

cdr3_nt: TGTGCCAGCAGCTCTTGGGGGGAGGTGAACACTGAAGCTTTCTTT
cdr3_aa: CASSSWGEVNTEAFF
clone_size: NA
d_call: NA
v_call: TRBV7-3
j_call: TRBJ1-1

cdr3_nt: TGTGCCAGCAGCCCGCCGCCCGGGGTCGAGCAGTACTTC
cdr3_aa: CASSPPPGVEQYF
clone_size: NA
d_call: NA
v_call: TRBV7-2
j_call: TRBJ2-7

cdr3_nt: TGTGCCATCAGTGAATTAAGGGGCAGGGGGGACTATGGCTACACCTTC
cdr3_aa: CAISELRGRGDYGYTF
clone_size: few
d_call: TRBD1
v_call: TRBV10-3
j_call: TRBJ1-2

cdr3_nt: TGCAGCGTTGTAGGGGCAGGCTCCCAAGAGACCCAGTACTTC
cdr3_aa: CSVVGAGSQETQYF
clone_size: many
d_call: NA
v_call: TRBV29-1
j_call: TRBJ2-5

cdr3_nt: TGCAGTGCTAGTAGGTCTAGCGGGGCGACGAACACCGGGGAGCTGTTTTTT
cdr3_aa: CSASRSSGATNTGELFF
clone_size: few
d_call: TRBD2
v_call: TRBV20-1
j_call: TRBJ2-2

cdr3_nt: TGCGCCAGCAGCTTGGCCTCCGATCGGGATACGCAGTATTTT
cdr3_aa: CASSLASDRDTQYF
clone_size: few
d_call: NA
v_call: TRBV5-1
j_call: TRBJ2-3

cdr3_nt: TGTGCCAGCAGGCCGACAGGGGGTTACGAGCAGTACTTC
cdr3_aa: CASRPTGGYEQYF
clone_size: few
d_call: TRBD1
v_call: TRBV27
j_call: TRBJ2-7

cdr3_nt: TGTGCCAGCAGTGACCAGAAAAACACTGAAGCTTTCTTT
cdr3_aa: CASSDQKNTEAFF
clone_size: few
d_call: NA
v_call: TRBV6-1
j_call: TRBJ1-1

cdr3_nt: TGTGCCACCAGCAGAGATAACGGGGGGTGGGTAAATACGCAGTATTTT
cdr3_aa: CATSRDNGGWVNTQYF
clone_size: many
d_call: TRBD2
v_call: TRBV15
j_call: TRBJ2-3

cdr3_nt: TGTGCCAGCACCCCCAGGGGGAGAAATGAAAAACTGTTTTTT
cdr3_aa: CASTPRGRNEKLFF
clone_size: many
d_call: TRBD1
v_call: TRBV12-3/TRBV12-4
j_call: TRBJ1-4

cdr3_nt: TGCGCCAGCAGCCCCGGGACAGCTCAAGAGACCCAGTACTTC
cdr3_aa: CASSPGTAQETQYF
clone_size: few
d_call: TRBD1
v_call: TRBV5-1
j_call: TRBJ2-5

cdr3_nt: TGTGCCAGCAGTTTCTCTGGTAATGAAAAACTGTTTTTT
cdr3_aa: CASSFSGNEKLFF
clone_size: few
d_call: NA
v_call: TRBV27
j_call: TRBJ1-4

cdr3_nt: TGTGCCGGGTCTCAGGGGGTACAGTACGAGCAGTACTTC
cdr3_aa: CAGSQGVQYEQYF
clone_size: NA
d_call: TRBD1
v_call: TRBV6-5
j_call: TRBJ2-7

cdr3_nt: TGTGCCAGCAGACGCCCTCGAGGACGGGAGGGCCAGAAGACCCAGTACTTC
cdr3_aa: CASRRPRGREGQKTQYF
clone_size: NA
d_call: TRBD2
v_call: TRBV6-2/TRBV6-3
j_call: TRBJ2-5

cdr3_nt: TGCGCCAGCAGCCAAGGTCATCGAGAGACCCAGTACTTC
cdr3_aa: CASSQGHRETQYF
clone_size: many
d_call: NA
v_call: TRBV4-1
j_call: TRBJ2-5

cdr3_nt: TGCGCCAGCAGCTCTCAACCCAGGGGAAACACCGGGGAGCTGTTTTTT
cdr3_aa: CASSSQPRGNTGELFF
clone_size: NA
d_call: NA
v_call: TRBV5-1
j_call: TRBJ2-2

cdr3_nt: TGTGCCAGCAGCTTGAAATTCTTGGCGGGGGGAGAGACCCAGTACTTC
cdr3_aa: CASSLKFLAGGETQYF
clone_size: few
d_call: TRBD2
v_call: TRBV5-6
j_call: TRBJ2-5

cdr3_nt: TGTGCCAGCAGCACTAGCGGGCCCTCCTACAATGAGCAGTTCTTC
cdr3_aa: CASSTSGPSYNEQFF
clone_size: NA
d_call: TRBD2
v_call: TRBV7-2
j_call: TRBJ2-1

cdr3_nt: TGTGCCAGCAACTTTAGGGGGATTGGCTACACCTTC
cdr3_aa: CASNFRGIGYTF
clone_size: NA
d_call: NA
v_call: TRBV12-3/TRBV12-4
j_call: TRBJ1-2

cdr3_nt: TGTGCCAGCAGCCTAAGTGCGGCTAGCGGGATAGATACGCAGTATTTT
cdr3_aa: CASSLSAASGIDTQYF
clone_size: NA
d_call: TRBD2
v_call: TRBV7-2
j_call: TRBJ2-3

cdr3_nt: TGCAGTGCTAGAGATTGGGGGACAGAGTCCTACGAGCAGTACTTC
cdr3_aa: CSARDWGTESYEQYF
clone_size: few
d_call: TRBD1
v_call: TRBV20-1
j_call: TRBJ2-7

cdr3_nt: TGTGCCAGCAGTGCAGCGGGGGGGCGAGAGACCCAGTACTTC
cdr3_aa: CASSAAGGRETQYF
clone_size: few
d_call: TRBD2
v_call: TRBV28
j_call: TRBJ2-5

cdr3_nt: TGTGCCAGCAGTGTCGGCGGGAGCTCAGATACGCAGTATTTT
cdr3_aa: CASSVGGSSDTQYF
clone_size: NA
d_call: TRBD2
v_call: TRBV2
j_call: TRBJ2-3

cdr3_nt: TGCAGCGTCGGACAGGGGGACTATGGCTACACCTTC
cdr3_aa: CSVGQGDYGYTF
clone_size: medium-sized
d_call: TRBD1
v_call: TRBV29-1
j_call: TRBJ1-2

cdr3_nt: TGTGCCAGCAGCGGCAAATGGGCAGGGTTGGGTCAGACCCAGTACTTC
cdr3_aa: CASSGKWAGLGQTQYF
clone_size: many
d_call: NA
v_call: TRBV6-4
j_call: TRBJ2-5

cdr3_nt: TGTGCCAGCAGCTCCTCCCAGGGAACAGGGGTCTATGGCTACACCTTC
cdr3_aa: CASSSSQGTGVYGYTF
clone_size: many
d_call: TRBD1
v_call: TRBV11-2
j_call: TRBJ1-2

cdr3_nt: TGTGCCAGCAGCACACGAAAGGGGGCCGGACAGCCCCAGCATTTT
cdr3_aa: CASSTRKGAGQPQHF
clone_size: many
d_call: TRBD1
v_call: TRBV6-1
j_call: TRBJ1-5

cdr3_nt: TGTGCCAGCAGCTTTGGTAGCCTCTCCTACGAGCAGTACTTC
cdr3_aa: CASSFGSLSYEQYF
clone_size: many
d_call: NA
v_call: TRBV5-5
j_call: TRBJ2-7

cdr3_nt: TGTGCCACCAGCCGGCTCTCGGTTACGAACACTGAAGCTTTCTTT
cdr3_aa: CATSRLSVTNTEAFF
clone_size: NA
d_call: NA
v_call: TRBV15
j_call: TRBJ1-1

cdr3_nt: TGTGCCAGCAGCCCAGACTCCGGATCCCAGCATTTT
cdr3_aa: CASSPDSGSQHF
clone_size: many
d_call: NA
v_call: TRBV7-2
j_call: TRBJ1-5

cdr3_nt: TGTGCCAGCAGTTTAGGTGGACAGTTTCCCTACGAGCAGTACTTC
cdr3_aa: CASSLGGQFPYEQYF
clone_size: many
d_call: NA
v_call: TRBV28
j_call: TRBJ2-7

cdr3_nt: TGTGCCAGCAGTCTCCCCGGGACGGCTACTTACGAGCAGTACTTC
cdr3_aa: CASSLPGTATYEQYF
clone_size: few
d_call: NA
v_call: TRBV28
j_call: TRBJ2-7

cdr3_nt: TGTGCCACCAGTGATTTCGGAAAGGAAACAGATACGCAGTATTTT
cdr3_aa: CATSDFGKETDTQYF
clone_size: many
d_call: NA
v_call: TRBV24-1
j_call: TRBJ2-3

cdr3_nt: TGCAGCGTTGAGTTTTCCGGGCCAGGTGAGCCATACGAGCAGTACTTC
cdr3_aa: CSVEFSGPGEPYEQYF
clone_size: many
d_call: NA
v_call: TRBV29-1
j_call: TRBJ2-7

cdr3_nt: TGCGCCAGCAGCCCAGGCGGGAGTGGTACAGATACGCAGTATTTT
cdr3_aa: CASSPGGSGTDTQYF
clone_size: many
d_call: TRBD2
v_call: TRBV4-3
j_call: TRBJ2-3

cdr3_nt: TGTGCCAGCAGTTATGGTGGGATAGCCACTGAAGCTTTCTTT
cdr3_aa: CASSYGGIATEAFF
clone_size: many
d_call: NA
v_call: TRBV6-5
j_call: TRBJ1-1

cdr3_nt: TGTGCCAGCAGCTTAGCTGGCGGGGGTCTGGTAGCAACTAATGAAAAACTGTTTTTT
cdr3_aa: CASSLAGGGLVATNEKLFF
clone_size: many
d_call: NA
v_call: TRBV7-8
j_call: TRBJ1-4

cdr3_nt: TGTGCCAGCTCACCGAGGATTGGGCAGGGTATGAGCACCGGGGAGCTGTTTTTT
cdr3_aa: CASSPRIGQGMSTGELFF
clone_size: many
d_call: NA
v_call: TRBV18
j_call: TRBJ2-2

cdr3_nt: TGCGCCAGCAGCCAAGATGTCCGAAGCTCTGGGGTCAACGTCCTGACTTTC
cdr3_aa: CASSQDVRSSGVNVLTF
clone_size: NA
d_call: NA
v_call: TRBV4-3
j_call: TRBJ2-6

cdr3_nt: TGCAGTGCTAGAAGGGACGGGGACCGATCTGGGGCCAACGTCCTGACTTTC
cdr3_aa: CSARRDGDRSGANVLTF
clone_size: NA
d_call: NA
v_call: TRBV20-1
j_call: TRBJ2-6

cdr3_nt: TGCGCCAGCAGTATCCAAAGGGGAGGGTCCTACGAGCAGTACTTC
cdr3_aa: CASSIQRGGSYEQYF
clone_size: few
d_call: TRBD2
v_call: TRBV4-3
j_call: TRBJ2-7

cdr3_nt: TGCGCCAGCAGCCAAGATATGGGGACTAGCGGGAACTGGGTGGTCTCTGGGGCCAACGTCCTGACTTTC
cdr3_aa: CASSQDMGTSGNWVVSGANVLTF
clone_size: NA
d_call: TRBD2
v_call: TRBV4-3
j_call: TRBJ2-6

cdr3_nt: TGTGCCAGCAGCTTAAGTAGCGGGCAAGAGACCCAGTACTTC
cdr3_aa: CASSLSSGQETQYF
clone_size: few
d_call: TRBD2
v_call: TRBV7-8
j_call: TRBJ2-5

cdr3_nt: TGCGCCAGCAGCCAAGCGGGGTCTGGGAACACTGAAGCTTTCTTT
cdr3_aa: CASSQAGSGNTEAFF
clone_size: few
d_call: NA
v_call: TRBV4-1
j_call: TRBJ1-1

cdr3_nt: TGCAGTGCTGAGCAGGACGGGCCCTACGAGCAGTACTTC
cdr3_aa: CSAEQDGPYEQYF
clone_size: many
d_call: NA
v_call: TRBV20-1
j_call: TRBJ2-7

cdr3_nt: TGCGCCAGCAGCTTGCAGGGCGGTTACACTGAAGCTTTCTTT
cdr3_aa: CASSLQGGYTEAFF
clone_size: NA
d_call: NA
v_call: TRBV5-1
j_call: TRBJ1-1

cdr3_nt: TGTGCCAGCAGCTTCGCACAGGGGGTCGTCGACGTCCTGACTTTC
cdr3_aa: CASSFAQGVVDVLTF
clone_size: many
d_call: TRBD1
v_call: TRBV7-9
j_call: TRBJ2-6

cdr3_nt: TGCGCCAGCAGCCAAAACCGGGACAGCTACTACGAGCAGTACTTC
cdr3_aa: CASSQNRDSYYEQYF
clone_size: many
d_call: TRBD1
v_call: TRBV4-1
j_call: TRBJ2-7

cdr3_nt: TGCGCCAGCAGAAGGGACACTCCTTCCTACGAGCAGTACTTC
cdr3_aa: CASRRDTPSYEQYF
clone_size: few
d_call: NA
v_call: TRBV5-1
j_call: TRBJ2-7

cdr3_nt: TGCGCCAGCAGCTTGGACCGTCAAGGGGATACGCAGTATTTT
cdr3_aa: CASSLDRQGDTQYF
clone_size: many
d_call: NA
v_call: TRBV5-1
j_call: TRBJ2-3

cdr3_nt: TGCGCCAGCAGCCAAGATACAGGGACCACAGATACGCAGTATTTT
cdr3_aa: CASSQDTGTTDTQYF
clone_size: NA
d_call: NA
v_call: TRBV4-3
j_call: TRBJ2-3

cdr3_nt: TGTGCCAGCAGTTTTTATACTGGACAGGGTGCGCAGTGCTTC
cdr3_aa: CASSFYTGQGAQCF
clone_size: NA
d_call: TRBD1
v_call: TRBV28
j_call: TRBJ2-7

cdr3_nt: TGCAGTGCTAGAGAAGTTTCATCCGGGGAGCTGTTTTTT
cdr3_aa: CSAREVSSGELFF
clone_size: few
d_call: NA
v_call: TRBV20-1
j_call: TRBJ2-2

cdr3_nt: TGTGCCAGCACCCTGGGCAGGTCCTACGAGCAGTACTTC
cdr3_aa: CASTLGRSYEQYF
clone_size: NA
d_call: NA
v_call: TRBV12-3/TRBV12-4
j_call: TRBJ2-7